This TCR beta chain was recorded in a study of post-analysis software for immune sequencing data. Study background: Relapsing-remitting, secondary progressive and progressive-relapsing forms of multiple sclerosis all featured among disease courses. Overall study findings and caveats: Comparison of patients with controls showed roughly five TRBV segments more frequent in patients, TRBV5-6, TRBV5-1 and TRBV20-1 among them. Significantly decreased normalized Chao1 diversity was recorded for multiple sclerosis patients relative to controls.

Presence of unique molecular identifiers characterized the TCR beta cDNA libraries. TCRdb redid the calling of the PCR reads with MiXCR, one entry per CDR3 protein. The repertoire holds 550,000 to 700,000 distinct CDR3 sequences, about 40% seen once, with 1.5% to 2% in the top ten. A word on this clonotype: Its antigen is not identified.

The CDR3 consists of 18 residues. V trimming: 6 bases; J trimming: 0 bases; junction bases outside the gene matches: 12. Germline V gene lookup returns CDR1 MDHEN and CDR2 SYDVKM. This receptor was obtained from a girl aged 10-17 years with multiple sclerosis. V and J are TRBV28 and TRBJ2-1; 9 nucleotides align to TRBD2. Sequenced input: blood. Written as DNA, the CDR3 is TGTGCCAGCAGATACAGTCCCGGGACTAGCAGCTCCTACAATGAGCAGTTCTTC. This codes for CASRYSPGTSSSYNEQFF. The entire variable domain, with the rest obtained from reference TRBV28 and TRBJ2-1, is as follows: DVKVTQSSRYLVKRTGEKVFLECVQDMDHENMFWYRQDPGLGLRLIYFSYDVKMKEKGDIPEGYSVSREKKERFSLILESASTNQTSMYLCASRYSPGTSSSYNEQFFGPGTRLTVL.